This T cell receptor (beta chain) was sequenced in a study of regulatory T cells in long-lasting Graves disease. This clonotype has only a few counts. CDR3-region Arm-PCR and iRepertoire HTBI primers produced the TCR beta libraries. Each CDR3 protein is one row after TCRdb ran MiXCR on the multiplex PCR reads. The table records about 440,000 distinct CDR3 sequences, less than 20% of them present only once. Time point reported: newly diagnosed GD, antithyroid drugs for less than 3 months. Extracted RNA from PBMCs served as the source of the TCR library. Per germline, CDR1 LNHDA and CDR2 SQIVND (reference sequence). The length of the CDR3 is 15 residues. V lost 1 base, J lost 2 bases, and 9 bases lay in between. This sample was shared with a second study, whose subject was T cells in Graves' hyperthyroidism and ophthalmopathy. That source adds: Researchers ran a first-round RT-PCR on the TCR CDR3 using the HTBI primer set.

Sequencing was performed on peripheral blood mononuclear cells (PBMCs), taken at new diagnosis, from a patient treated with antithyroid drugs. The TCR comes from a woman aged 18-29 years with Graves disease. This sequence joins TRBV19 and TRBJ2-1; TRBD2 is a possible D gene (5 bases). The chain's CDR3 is CASSIGRGPYNEQFF. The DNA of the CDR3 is TGTGCCAGTAGTATAGGCCGGGGTCCCTACAATGAGCAGTTCTTC.